Shown below are 29 T cell receptor beta chains from a single sample sequenced in a study of blood T cell repertoires in COVID-19. The protocol was immunoSEQ multiplex PCR, while the TCRdb copy is restricted to in-frame clones and leaves out a portion. The sample shows 87,000 or so clones, around 90% of them seen only once. The sequenced sample consisted of peripheral blood. Every receptor here comes from a woman between 50 and 59 years old with active or convalescent COVID-19.

The chain joins TRBV27 to TRBJ2-7; 9 nucleotides match TRBD1. Germline CDR1 is MNHEY and CDR2 is SMNVEV (reference sequence). The CDR3 is 15 residues long. V dropped 5 bases and J dropped 6; count of bases not matched to a gene: 11. CDR3 protein: CASSHPGQGGREQYF. The CDR3 DNA is TGTGCCAGCAGTCACCCGGGACAGGGAGGTCGCGAGCAGTACTTC.

The chain carries TRBV11-1 and TRBJ1-3; 8 bases agree with TRBD1. Trimming removed 5 bases from V and 2 bases from J; junction bases left unmatched: 5. The CDR3 covers 15 residues. Germline CDR1 SGHAT, CDR2 FQDESV (reference sequence). DNA of the CDR3: TGTGCCAGCAGCGTGGACAGGGTTCCTGGAAACACCATATATTTT. Translated: CASSVDRVPGNTIYF.

The chain links TRBV5-1 to TRBJ2-3; D call uncertain. Germline CDR1 is SGHRS and CDR2 is YFSETQ. V lost 0 bases and J 5 bases, leaving 7 bases between the germline ends. This CDR3 is built from 13 residues. The CDR3 loop reads CASSLGAKDTQYF. The CDR3 nucleotides read TGCGCCAGCAGCTTGGGGGCTAAAGATACGCAGTATTTT.

The chain combines TRBV6-2 or TRBV6-3 with TRBJ2-5, with 8 positions matching TRBD1. Germline V lookup: CDR1 MNHEY, CDR2 SVGEGT. The ends lost 2 bases at V and 1 base at J; junction bases unmatched: 3. The CDR3 is made up of 15 amino acids. This CDR3 is CASSYVTGAQETQYF. CDR3 nucleotide sequence: TGTGCCAGCAGTTACGTGACAGGGGCCCAAGAGACCCAGTACTTC.

The rearrangement links TRBV10-3 to TRBJ1-4; D is perhaps TRBD1 (5 bases). V gave up 2 bases and J gave up 0 bases, with 10 bases separating them. CDR3 length: 16 residues. Germline CDR1 ENHRY, CDR2 SYGVKD. In DNA form, the CDR3 reads TGTGCCATCAGTGAGACAGGTCCGGCAACTAATGAAAAACTGTTTTTT. Encoded protein: CAISETGPATNEKLFF.

The gene calls are TRBV6-6 and TRBJ2-1, with 7 nucleotides matching TRBD2. Germline CDR1 MNHNY, CDR2 SVGAGI (reference sequence). The CDR3 extends over 13 amino acids. V shed 6 bases, J shed 3 bases, and the junction held 2 bases outside the gene matches. The DNA of the CDR3 is TGTGCCAGCAGGAGCGGGGTCTACAATGAGCAGTTCTTC. This codes for CASRSGVYNEQFF.

The rearrangement uses TRBV28 and TRBJ2-3; 10 bases fit TRBD1. Trimming took 4 bases from V and 6 from J; bases not matched to a gene: 7. The CDR3 is 15 residues long. Germline V CDR1 and CDR2: MDHEN, SYDVKM. The DNA of the CDR3 is TGTGCCAGCAGTTCACGACAGGGGGCTTGGGATACGCAGTATTTT. Translation: CASSSRQGAWDTQYF.

This rearrangement joins TRBV6-5 to TRBJ2-3, with 11 bases lining up with TRBD1. Germline lookup yields CDR1 MNHEY and CDR2 SVGAGI. The CDR3 length is 15 residues. The ends lost 6 bases at V and 4 bases at J; junction bases unmatched: 6. The CDR3: CASSPGQGAPDTQYF. DNA for the CDR3: TGTGCCAGCAGCCCCGGACAGGGGGCCCCAGATACGCAGTATTTT.

The CDR3, as DNA: TGTGCCAGCTCACCCTGGACACAGGGCACAGATACGCAGTATTTT. The encoded protein is CASSPWTQGTDTQYF. The chain combines TRBV18 with TRBJ2-3, with D possibly matching TRBD1 (5 bases). The CDR3 length is 15 residues. CDR1 is KGHSH, CDR2 LQKENI, per germline. V was clipped by 3 bases and J by 1 base, with 11 bases between them.

This chain joins TRBV3-1 (or the pseudogene TRBV3-2) and TRBJ2-1; maybe TRBD1 (6 bases). In germline, CDR1 is LGHDT, CDR2 YNNKEL (reference sequence). CDR3 size: 19 residues. Trimming took 0 bases from V and 2 from J, leaving 20 bases between them. The CDR3 region is CASSQDYRVDRSTYNEQFF. The CDR3 DNA is TGTGCCAGCAGCCAAGATTACCGGGTCGACAGGTCCACCTACAATGAGCAGTTCTTC.

The chain combines TRBV19 with TRBJ1-1; 7 nucleotides align to TRBD1. Germline assignment: CDR1 LNHDA and CDR2 SQIVND (reference sequence). With V trimmed by 6 bases and J by 5 bases, 6 bases remained unmatched. The CDR3 covers 13 residues. CDR3 region: CASSGTGVTEAFF. CDR3 sequence (DNA): TGTGCCAGTAGCGGAACAGGGGTGACTGAAGCTTTCTTT.

The chain joins TRBV9 to TRBJ2-1; 8 bases line up with TRBD2. The CDR3 extends over 15 amino acids. V lost 2 bases, J lost 2 bases, and 3 bases stayed unmatched. Germline V gene data show CDR1 as SGDLS and CDR2 as YYNGEE. This CDR3 is CASSVSGETYNEQFF. In DNA form, the CDR3 reads TGTGCCAGCAGCGTTAGCGGGGAAACCTACAATGAGCAGTTCTTC.

This chain joins TRBV15 and TRBJ2-3; TRBD2 might be the D (5 bases). This CDR3 region has 15 residues. Germline CDR1 LNHNV, CDR2 YYDKDF (reference sequence). V was clipped by 3 bases and J by 0 bases, with 10 bases between them. The CDR3 reads CATSRDSTSTDTQYF. As DNA, the CDR3 is TGTGCCACCAGCAGGGACTCAACAAGCACAGATACGCAGTATTTT.

This chain uses TRBV5-1 with TRBJ2-3; 7 nucleotides align to TRBD1. Per the germline V gene, CDR1 is SGHRS and CDR2 is YFSETQ. The CDR3 has 13 residues. The J segment lost 4 bases and the V segment lost 4 bases, leaving 3 bases of the junction unmatched. CDR3 sequence reads: CASSTGTADTQYF. CDR3 bases: TGCGCCAGCAGCACCGGGACAGCAGATACGCAGTATTTT.

This chain uses TRBV4-1 with TRBJ2-2, with 8 bases matching TRBD1. The CDR3 totals 16 residues. The J segment lost 5 bases and the V segment lost 4 bases, leaving 9 bases of the junction unmatched. CDR1 is MGHRA and CDR2 is YSYEKL in the germline V gene. The DNA for the CDR3 is TGCGCCAGCAGCCCTCCTCGCAGGACAGGGACCGGGGAGCTGTTTTTT. Its protein is CASSPPRRTGTGELFF.

This clone was recorded only once. The chain couples TRBV6-2 or TRBV6-3 to TRBJ2-7; 8 nucleotides align to TRBD1. V lost 4 bases, J lost 3 bases, and 2 bases stayed unmatched. Germline V gene sequence: CDR1 MNHEY, CDR2 SVGEGT. The CDR3 totals 13 residues. CDR3 DNA sequence: TGTGCCAGCAGTTTCACAGGGGGCTACGAGCAGTACTTC. This sequence encodes CASSFTGGYEQYF.

This clone was counted a few times. The J gene is TRBJ1-1, the V gene TRBV4-3; 10 nucleotides align to TRBD1. CDR3 length: 18 amino acids. The V gene's germline CDR1 is LGHNA and CDR2 YSLEER. Trimming cost V 3 bases and J 5 bases; bases outside gene matches: 15. The CDR3 region has the DNA TGCGCCAGCAGCCAGACGGACAGGGGGAATTTGGGGATGACTGAAGCTTTCTTT. Amino acid sequence: CASSQTDRGNLGMTEAFF.

This CDR3 is CATSRESQGILANEKLFF. The CDR3 nucleotides are TGTGCCACCAGCAGGGAATCACAGGGAATCTTGGCTAATGAAAAACTGTTTTTT. V usage is TRBV15 and J usage is TRBJ1-4; D might be TRBD1 (6 bases). CDR1 is LNHNV and CDR2 is YYDKDF in the germline V gene (reference sequence). V was pared by 3 bases and J by 3 bases, with 20 bases between. There are 18 residues in the CDR3.

There are a few counts of this clone. The chain carries TRBV29-1 and TRBJ1-1; maybe TRBD1 (6 bases). The V and J ends lost 7 bases and 0 bases respectively, with 18 bases between them. This CDR3 contains 15 residues. Looked up from germline, CDR1 is SQVTM and CDR2 is ANQGSEA. The DNA of the CDR3 is TGCAGCGCCGGGGGGGCAGCATCAATGAACACTGAAGCTTTCTTT. It translates to CSAGGAASMNTEAFF.

The V gene is TRBV12-3 or TRBV12-4, the J gene TRBJ1-2; no reliable D call. The CDR3 loop spans 12 amino acids. V dropped 4 bases and J dropped 6 bases, with 9 bases sitting between them. The CDR3 region has the DNA TGTGCCAGCAGTTCAGGTTTTGATGGCTACACCTTC. As protein: CASSSGFDGYTF.

The chain links TRBV14 to TRBJ1-2; 7 nucleotides line up with TRBD1. After removal of 4 bases from V and 5 bases from J, the junction contained 16 bases not matched to a gene. The CDR3 contains 17 residues. Germline CDR1 and CDR2: SGHDN and FVKESK. CDR3: CASSRTGTAIRTYGYTF. Written as DNA, the CDR3 is TGTGCCAGCAGCCGAACCGGGACAGCGATTAGGACTTATGGCTACACCTTC.

The chain couples TRBV6-5 to TRBJ1-3; D is unclear. The germline V gene encodes CDR1 MNHEY and CDR2 SVGAGI. Trimming removed 3 bases at V and 2 bases at J, with 11 bases between. CDR3 length equals 15 residues. The CDR3 here is CASSYSRDPGNTIYF. CDR3 nucleotide sequence: TGTGCCAGCAGTTATTCGAGGGATCCTGGAAACACCATATATTTT.

This clone was recorded a few times. This chain links TRBV2 with TRBJ1-1; D is possibly TRBD1 (5 bases). CDR1 and CDR2 (germline): SNHLY, FYNNEI. The CDR3 has 13 residues. Trimming removed 8 bases at V and 0 bases at J, with 10 bases between. The CDR3 DNA is TGTGCCAGCTTGGGGGGGTTGAACACTGAAGCTTTCTTT. It encodes CASLGGLNTEAFF.

The chain employs TRBV7-2 and TRBJ1-4; TRBD1 aligns across 8 bases. With V trimmed by 5 bases and J by 5 bases, 4 bases remained unmatched. Looked up from germline, CDR1 is SGHTA and CDR2 is FQGNSA. CDR3 length equals 14 residues. CDR3 bases: TGTGCCAGCAGCCGGACAGGGACGAATGAAAAACTGTTTTTT. As protein: CASSRTGTNEKLFF.

J is TRBJ2-7 and V is TRBV14; D is possibly TRBD1 (6 bases). The CDR3 runs to 13 residues. The V end lost 4 bases, the J end lost 1 base, and 8 bases lay between the germline ends. Germline assignment: CDR1 SGHDN and CDR2 FVKESK. Here the CDR3 DNA reads TGTGCCAGCAGCCGGCAGGGGTCCTACGAGCAGTACTTC. Translated: CASSRQGSYEQYF.

This chain joins TRBV6-6 and TRBJ1-1; D may be TRBD1 (6 bases). Trimming removed 7 bases at V and 3 bases at J, with 12 bases between. Germline V CDR1 and CDR2: MNHNY, SVGAGI (reference sequence). The CDR3 loop spans 13 amino acids. CDR3 region: CASNIGGHTEAFF. Written as DNA, the CDR3 is TGTGCCAGCAACATAGGGGGTCACACTGAAGCTTTCTTT.

The V and J genes are TRBV5-1 and TRBJ1-1, with 8 bases matching TRBD1. The CDR3 runs 13 residues. V lost 1 base to trimming and J lost 6 bases; unmatched junction nucleotides: 2. In germline, CDR1 is SGHRS, CDR2 YFSETQ. In nucleotides, the CDR3 is TGCGCCAGCAGCTTGTACAGGGGGGCTGAAGCTTTCTTT. This codes for CASSLYRGAEAFF.

The CDR3 region has the DNA TGTGCCAGCAGTCCACAGGATCCGAACACTGAAGCTTTCTTT. This encodes CASSPQDPNTEAFF. The rearrangement links TRBV27 to TRBJ1-1, with D possibly matching TRBD1 (5 bases). This CDR3 spans 14 amino acids. The germline gives CDR1 MNHEY, CDR2 SMNVEV (reference sequence). V gave up 5 bases and J gave up 1 base, with 11 bases separating them.

The V call is TRBV11-2, the J call TRBJ1-2, with TRBD1 identical over 8 bases. Losses at the gene ends were 4 bases for V and 0 bases for J; bases not matched to a gene: 10. CDR3 length: 17 residues. Germline V lookup: CDR1 SGHAT, CDR2 FQNNGV. The CDR3 sequence is CASSSRDRPPPNYGYTF. The DNA for the CDR3 is TGTGCCAGCAGCTCGCGGGACAGGCCACCACCTAACTATGGCTACACCTTC.